This T cell receptor beta chain was sequenced in a study of identical twins (dated by TCRdb to the mid-2010s). Regarding the complete study: The study deep-sequenced TCR alpha and beta repertoires from monozygotic twins, unrelated adults of various ages and cord blood to test whether fetal clonotypes persist. To rule out contamination, the twin experiments were replicated at different times with different library preparation protocols.

Note on this clonotype: Its cognate antigen has yet to be identified. No base qualities exist here, and no much larger clone lies one base off it.

Every donor in the study was a healthy Caucasian. Three pairs of female monozygotic twins, all aged roughly 18 to 30 years, made up the twin cohort. Peripheral blood mononuclear cells were used as the source from which RNA for TCR libraries was isolated. Receptor amplification or capture employed 5' RACE. The reads were generated on an Illumina HiSeq 2000. A universal primer binding site was added through template switching, and the final cDNA carried a unique molecular identifier so that TCR cDNA molecules could be counted accurately. Specific primers in the conserved constant-segment region were used to synthesize first-strand cDNA for TCR alpha and beta chains. To control for contamination, each cDNA library was double barcoded with a SMART-Mk sample barcode plus Illumina barcodes. TruSeq adapter sequences along with Illumina sample barcodes were introduced in two successive PCR steps. Sequencing of the TCR alpha and beta cDNA libraries was done on the Illumina HiSeq platform using custom primers. As for the authors' bioinformatics: MiGEC processed the raw reads to extract unique molecular identifiers, while MiXCR was used to determine the CDR3 positions. For each individual, recombination models were inferred using an EM algorithm with the repgenHMM and IGoR tools. The tcR package in R was used for shared clonotype analysis, with sharing normalized by the product of cloneset sizes. To study raw recombination free of thymic and clonal selection effects, out-of-frame nonproductive sequences were analyzed. TCRdb passed the public sequencing reads through fastp at Q25 and MiXCR, retaining productive beta sequences. Each record represents a unique CDR3 protein, reported with the most common genes and DNA among its rows. Here the V and J calls rest on TCRdb's processing, not on the authors' analysis. Within this sample are roughly 750,000 distinct CDR3 sequences, with around 20% of them counted one time only. The ten largest clones take up roughly 4.3% of the sample.

Findings and caveats that apply to the study as a whole: Excess twin sharing in beta out-of-frame sequences was weaker because fewer shared sequences lowered the signal-to-noise ratio. Fewer insertions were carried by abundant cord blood beta clonotypes, a similar but weaker trend appeared in young adult naive repertoires, and no such trend appeared in memory repertoires. Out-of-frame TCR alpha sharing in monozygotic twins was systematically underestimated by recombination models, whereas sharing between unrelated individuals was in agreement with the recombination models. Invariant T cells such as MAIT and iNKT could partly confound zero-insertion analyses, although diverse VJ usage argued against such confounding for most clonotypes. Because the same donors could not be followed over many years, the conclusions relied on cross-sectional statistical analysis. Compared with coincidental sharing between unrelated individuals, out-of-frame TCR alpha sequences shared between twins showed an excess of sequences with low generation probability.

These data also featured in a second study, about T cells expressing NK-cell markers. Per the second study: In sorted CD3+CD56+NKG2C+, CD3+CD56+NKG2C- and CD3+CD56-NKG2C+ T-cell subsets from eight donors, TCR beta-chain repertoires were profiled. Seven of the eight sequenced donors were HCMV-seropositive and one was HCMV-seronegative. In several experiments an anti-gammadeltaTCR antibody was added to restrict sorting to alphabetaTCR-expressing T cells. For roughly six donors, the dominant CD3+CD56+NKG2C+ clonotypes were among the top 10 CD8+ clonotypes and accounted for about 1.0-7.5% of CD8+ T cells. Those dominant clonotypes were again the most abundant among CD3+CD56-NKG2C+ cells in several donors, at roughly 25-60.1%. It remained unclear whether the expanded NKG2C-expressing T cell clones were specific for HCMV antigens. The eight sequenced donors were randomly selected healthy volunteers, three men and five women. A commercial ELISA kit detecting HCMV-specific IgG in serum was used to determine HCMV serostatus. For over five donors, unsorted PBMC were also used to sequence bulk peripheral blood T-cell repertoires. MIGEC was used to demultiplex reads and group reads by UMI, and MiTCR was used to assemble and quantify clonotypes. Only TCR cDNA sequences supported by at least two reads were kept to exclude erroneous sequences. The tcR package was used for downstream repertoire analysis, and clonotypes were matched across fractions by CDR3 nucleotide sequence plus V segment. VDJmatch was used to annotate antigen specificity against VDJdb, with one amino acid substitution in CDR3 allowed.

This clonotype was obtained from a woman under 30 in good health. What was sequenced was PBMCs.

In nucleotide form, the sequence is TGCAGTGCCATGACAGGGCTCAGCACAGATACGCAGTATTTT. This codes for CSAMTGLSTDTQYF. The chain joins TRBV20-1 to TRBJ2-3; TRBD1 matches 7 bases in the middle. The CDR3 holds 14 amino acids from the cysteine to the phenylalanine. This entry keeps only the CDR3 DNA: 42 bases, framed from base 1. Trimming leaves V shorter by 6 bases and J shorter by 0 bases, with the junction holding 6 bases beyond the gene matches. The germline V gene (reference sequence) yields DFQATT for CDR1 and SNEGSKA for CDR2.